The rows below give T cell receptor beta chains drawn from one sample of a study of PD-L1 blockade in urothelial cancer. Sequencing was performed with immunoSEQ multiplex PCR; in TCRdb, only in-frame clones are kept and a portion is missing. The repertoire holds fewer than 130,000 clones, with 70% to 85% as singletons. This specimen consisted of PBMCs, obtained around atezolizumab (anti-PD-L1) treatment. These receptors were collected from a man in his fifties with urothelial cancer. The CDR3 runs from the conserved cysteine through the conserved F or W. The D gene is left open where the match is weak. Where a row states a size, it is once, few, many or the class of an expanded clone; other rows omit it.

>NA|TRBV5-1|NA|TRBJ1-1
TGCGCCAGCAGCAACACCTTCGGGTCCGGGGACACTGAAGCTTTCTTT
CASSNTFGSGDTEAFF
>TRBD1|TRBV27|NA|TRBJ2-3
TGTGCCAGCAGTTCGGGGGACGGAGGCGGACAGGGGGGAGATACGCAGTATTTT
CASSSGDGGGQGGDTQYF
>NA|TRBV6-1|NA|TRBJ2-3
TGTGCCAGCAGATTTCTAGCGTCTAGCACAGATACGCAGTATTTT
CASRFLASSTDTQYF
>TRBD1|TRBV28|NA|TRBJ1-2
TGTGCCAGCAGTTTAGGGGGACAGGGGGAGGTCTTAGGCTACACCTTC
CASSLGGQGEVLGYTF
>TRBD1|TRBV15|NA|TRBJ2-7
TGTGCCACCAGCAGAGGTGGCCTGATACAGGGGAACTACGAGCAGTACTTC
CATSRGGLIQGNYEQYF
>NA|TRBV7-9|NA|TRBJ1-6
TGTGCCAGCAGCCCCCTCTTAGATGGGGCCCCCCTCCACTTT
CASSPLLDGAPLHF
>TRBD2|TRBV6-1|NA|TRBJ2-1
TGTGCCGGACTAGCACATGACGAGCAGTTCTTC
CAGLAHDEQFF
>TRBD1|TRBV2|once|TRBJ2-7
TGTGCCAGCATCGGACAGGTTTACGAGCAGTACTTC
CASIGQVYEQYF
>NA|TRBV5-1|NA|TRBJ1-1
TGCGCCAGCAGCACCGACGGGAACACGAACACTGAAGCTTTCTTT
CASSTDGNTNTEAFF
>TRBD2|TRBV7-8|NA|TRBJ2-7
TGTGCCAGCAGCTTTTCAGCAGGGGCGGGGGGCGAGCAGTACTTC
CASSFSAGAGGEQYF
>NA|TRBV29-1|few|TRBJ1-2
TGCAGCGTTGTAGGGGACATAAGACACTATGGCTACACCTTC
CSVVGDIRHYGYTF
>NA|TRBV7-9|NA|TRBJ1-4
TGTGCCAGCAGCCCCCCTATTGGCAGGGTGGATGAAAAACTGTTTTTT
CASSPPIGRVDEKLFF
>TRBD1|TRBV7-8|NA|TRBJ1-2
TGTGCCAGCAGCCACGTCCGAGGAGGGGGCATGGGCTACACCTTC
CASSHVRGGGMGYTF
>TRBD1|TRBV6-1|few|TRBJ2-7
TGTGCCAGCAGTCCCGGGACAGGGTACGAGCAGTACTTC
CASSPGTGYEQYF
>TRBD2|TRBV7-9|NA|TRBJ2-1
TGTGCCAGCAGCCCCAGCGGGAGCTCCTACAATGAGCAGTTCTTC
CASSPSGSSYNEQFF
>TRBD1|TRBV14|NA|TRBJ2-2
TGTGCCAGCAGCCATTCGTACAGGGGGAACACCGGGGAGCTGTTTTTT
CASSHSYRGNTGELFF
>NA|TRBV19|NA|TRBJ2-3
TGTGCCAGTAGTCCTAACCTCCCACGAGATACGCAGTATTTT
CASSPNLPRDTQYF
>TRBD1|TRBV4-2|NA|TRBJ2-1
TGTGCCAGCAGCCATCTAGGACAGGGACCAGGCTATGAGCAGTTCTTC
CASSHLGQGPGYEQFF
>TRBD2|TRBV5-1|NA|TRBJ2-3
TGCGCCAGCAGCCGTCTAGCGGGAGGGCGCACAGATACGCAGTATTTT
CASSRLAGGRTDTQYF
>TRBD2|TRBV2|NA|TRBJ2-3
TGTGCCAGCAGTGGGGGGGGGTTGGCAGATACGCAGTATTTT
CASSGGGLADTQYF
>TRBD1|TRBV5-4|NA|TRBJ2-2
TGTGCCAGCAGCCAACCGGGACAGGGGTTCACCGGGGAGCTGTTTTTT
CASSQPGQGFTGELFF
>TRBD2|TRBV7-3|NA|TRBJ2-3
TGTGCCAGCAGCTTCGGCCTAGCGGGAAAGGCAGATACGCAGTATTTT
CASSFGLAGKADTQYF
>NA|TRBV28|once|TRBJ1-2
TGTGCCACGGGACACCCAGGCTACACCTTC
CATGHPGYTF
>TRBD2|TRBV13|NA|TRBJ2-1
TGTGCCAGCAGCTTATATACTAGCGGGAGTTCTGCGTTCTTC
CASSLYTSGSSAFF
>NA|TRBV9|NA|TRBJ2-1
TGTGCCAGCAGCGTAGTCGGTGTCCATGAGCAGTTCTTC
CASSVVGVHEQFF
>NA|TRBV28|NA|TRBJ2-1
TGTGCCAGCAGTTTACTAGCGCCATACAATGAGCAGTTCTTC
CASSLLAPYNEQFF
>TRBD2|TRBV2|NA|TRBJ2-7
TGTGCCAGCAGTGTCGTGACTAGCGGGAAATACGAGCAGTACTTC
CASSVVTSGKYEQYF
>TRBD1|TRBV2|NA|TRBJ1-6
TGTGCCAGCACCGGGACAGTTAATTCACCCCTCCACTTT
CASTGTVNSPLHF
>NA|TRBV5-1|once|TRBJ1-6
TGCGCCAGCAGCCCTTCCGGGGATTCACCCCTCCACTTT
CASSPSGDSPLHF
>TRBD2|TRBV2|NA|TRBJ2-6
TGTGCCAGCAGGGGGTGGGCCCTAGCGGGATTTTCTGGGGCCAACGTCCTGACTTTC
CASRGWALAGFSGANVLTF
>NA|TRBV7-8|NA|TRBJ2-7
TGTGCCAGCAGCTTACATCAGGGCATCTACGAGCAGTACTTC
CASSLHQGIYEQYF
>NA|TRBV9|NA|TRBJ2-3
TGTGCCAGCAGCGTAGCTTTGAGGACAAGCACAGATACGCAGTATTTT
CASSVALRTSTDTQYF
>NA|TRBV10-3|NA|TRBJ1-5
TGTGCCATCAGGCAGGGGATGGATCAGCCCCAGCATTTT
CAIRQGMDQPQHF
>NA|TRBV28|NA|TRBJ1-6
TGTGCCAGCCTCAGGGGACCGCGTAATTCACCCCTCCACTTT
CASLRGPRNSPLHF
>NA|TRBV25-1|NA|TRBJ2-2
TGTGCCAGCAGTGCGAGCGGGGAGCTGTTTTTT
CASSASGELFF
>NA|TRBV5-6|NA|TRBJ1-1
TGTGCCAGCAGCTTGGTTGTGTTTTCAAACACTGAAGCTTTCTTT
CASSLVVFSNTEAFF
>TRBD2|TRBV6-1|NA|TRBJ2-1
TGTGCCAGCAGTGATTCGTCTAGCGGGAGGTCATGGCAGTTCTTC
CASSDSSSGRSWQFF
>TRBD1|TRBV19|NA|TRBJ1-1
TGTGCCAGTAGTGCGGACAGGGCCACTGAAGCTTTCTTT
CASSADRATEAFF
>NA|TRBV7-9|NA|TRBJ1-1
TGTGCCAGCAGTCTAAGCACTGAAGCTTTCTTT
CASSLSTEAFF
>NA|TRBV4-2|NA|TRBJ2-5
TGTGCCAGCAGCCAAGGAGCATCCGAGGGCCAAGAGACCCAGTACTTC
CASSQGASEGQETQYF
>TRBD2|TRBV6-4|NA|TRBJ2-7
TGTGCCAGCAGGACCCCGGGACTAGCGGGCTACGAGCAGTACTTC
CASRTPGLAGYEQYF
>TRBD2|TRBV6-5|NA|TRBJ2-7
TGTGCCAGCAGTTTCGGACTAGCGACTACCTACGAGCAGTACTTC
CASSFGLATTYEQYF
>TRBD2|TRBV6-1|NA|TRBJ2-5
TGTGCCAGCAGTGGTTCTAGCGGGAGTCATGAGACCCAGTACTTC
CASSGSSGSHETQYF
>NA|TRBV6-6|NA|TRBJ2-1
TGTGCCAGCAGCGGGAGCTCCTACAATGAGCAGTTCTTC
CASSGSSYNEQFF
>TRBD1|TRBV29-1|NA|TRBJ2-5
TGCAGCGTTGAGGGGACAGGGCTAAACCAAGAGACCCAGTACTTC
CSVEGTGLNQETQYF
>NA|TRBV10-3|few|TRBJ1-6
TGTGCCATCAGTGACGGTCCCGGGGTCGGCTTTTTTATTTTT
CAISDGPGVGFFIF
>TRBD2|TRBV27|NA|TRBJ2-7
TGTGCCAGCAGCAAACTAGCGGGAGGTTCCTACGAGCAGTACTTC
CASSKLAGGSYEQYF
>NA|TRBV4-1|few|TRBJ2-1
TGCGCCAGCAGCCAAGACACCCGAGATGAGCAGTTCTTC
CASSQDTRDEQFF
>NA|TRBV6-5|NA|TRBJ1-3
TGTGCCAGCAGTTACTCGTCCTACTACGGAAGCACCATATATTTT
CASSYSSYYGSTIYF
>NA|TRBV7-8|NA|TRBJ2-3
TGTGCCAGCAGCTTGCCGTGGGGCGGGAACACAGATACGCAGTATTTT
CASSLPWGGNTDTQYF
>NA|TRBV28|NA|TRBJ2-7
TGTGCCAGCAGAAAGGGAGTACTCTCCTACGAGCAGTACTTC
CASRKGVLSYEQYF
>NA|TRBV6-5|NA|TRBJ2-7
NA
CASILGGEQYF
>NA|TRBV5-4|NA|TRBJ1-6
TGTGCCAGCAGCTTGGGATCGGGCGGGACCCTGGGTTCACCCCTCCACTTT
CASSLGSGGTLGSPLHF
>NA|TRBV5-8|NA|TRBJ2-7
TGTGCCAGCAGCTTGGGGACCGACAGGGAGGAACGCGAGCAGTACTTC
CASSLGTDREEREQYF
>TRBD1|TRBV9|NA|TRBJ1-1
TGTGCCAGCAGCGCGAATACCGGGACAGGGGGTTTAAACACTGAAGCTTTCTTT
CASSANTGTGGLNTEAFF
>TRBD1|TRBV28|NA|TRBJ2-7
TGTGCCAGCAGTACCATCCGCTTTTCCGGGACAGATAACTACGAGCAGTACTTC
CASSTIRFSGTDNYEQYF
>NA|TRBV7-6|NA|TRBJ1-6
TGTGCCAGCAGCGGAGGGATCGGGGTAAATTCACCCCTCCACTTT
CASSGGIGVNSPLHF